The sequence of this TCR beta chain was determined in a study of T-cell memory formation after mild COVID-19. Study-wide context: TCR clusters were mostly confined to one donor each.

The V gene end was trimmed by 5 bases and the J gene end by 4 bases; junction bases not matched to a gene: 12. The V gene's germline CDR1 is MNHNY and CDR2 SVGAGI (reference sequence). The CDR3 has 17 amino acids. Points on this clonotype: Its specificity is not known.

Study observations and caveats: Researchers found some responding clones in pre-infection memory, a sign that cross-reactive memory joined. CD4+ bias marked clones expanding day 15 to 37, unlike balanced contracting clones.

The authors produced TCR alpha and TCR beta cDNA libraries with sample barcodes and UMIs by 5'RACE using constant-segment primers. In TCRdb, the 5' RACE reads were re-called with MiXCR into one record per CDR3 protein. The data show 65,000 to 95,000 distinct CDR3 sequences, 9.5% to 15% seen once. Sample: PBMCs or a T cell subset sorted from them (not recorded which). This TCR derives from a young man who had mild COVID-19 (a few samples of this study predate the infection). Cell type and time point are not known. V usage is TRBV6-6 and J usage is TRBJ1-2; 11 positions match TRBD1. The CDR3 region has the DNA TGTGCCAGCAGTGACGGACAGGGGGCCGGGGACTTCTATGGCTACACCTTC. Translating it yields CASSDGQGAGDFYGYTF.